The entry below gives a single T cell receptor (beta chain) sequence along with its context. As yet, its antigen is unknown. The data were obtained in a study of B cell selection in AIRE deficiency. Study results and limitations: Approximately 29% of healthy-shared Treg sequences were found among patient Tconv cells.

Profiling relied on immunoSEQ multiplex PCR, and the TCRdb table lists in-frame clones only, not all of them. The sample yields about 22,000 clones, around 96% seen once. CD4+CD127+ cells were sorted as the conventional CD4 T cells. The V and J ends lost 6 bases and 7 bases respectively, with 10 bases between them. This CDR3 has 13 residues. Per germline, CDR1 MRHNA and CDR2 SNTAGT. The gene calls are TRBV6-4 and TRBJ1-6; TRBD1 is a possible D gene (5 bases). Sequenced material: CD4+CD127+ conventional T cells sorted from PBMCs. The receptor was derived from a human donor in good health. CDR3 sequence reads: CASSREGNSPLHF. CDR3 sequence (DNA): TGTGCCAGCAGCAGGGAAGGGAATTCACCCCTCCACTTT.